The next 21 T cell receptor beta chains were all read from a single sample in a study of response to subunit inactivated influenza vaccine. TCRdb reanalysed the RT-PCR reads using MiXCR and keeps one entry per CDR3 protein. The sample carries more than 500,000 distinct CDR3 sequences, around 11% recorded once. The same data also went into a second study, on T cells expressing NK-cell markers. That report notes: Researchers built TCR beta cDNA using 5'RACE template switching with UMIs.

Sample: PBMCs from blood, taken on the day of vaccination. The receptors were gathered from a man in his forties or fifties who received an inactivated influenza vaccine.

The V and J genes are TRBV7-8 and TRBJ1-2; 9 nucleotides align to TRBD1. The CDR3 runs to 15 residues. Losses at the gene ends were 0 bases for V and 3 bases for J; bases not matched to a gene: 2. The germline gives CDR1 SGHVS, CDR2 FQNEAQ. In nucleotides, the CDR3 is TGTGCCAGCAGCTTAGCGGGACAGGGTTACTATGGCTACACCTTC. Translation: CASSLAGQGYYGYTF.

This clonotype was seen a handful of times. The rearrangement links TRBV12-3 or TRBV12-4 to TRBJ2-7, with D possibly called TRBD1 or TRBD2 (5 bases each). V lost 5 bases and J lost 1, with 18 bases in between. The CDR3 covers 16 residues. CDR3 coding DNA: TGTGCCAGCAGTCCCCAAGGGGAGCTTAGGTCCTACGAGCAGTACTTC. Amino acids: CASSPQGELRSYEQYF.

The chain recombines TRBV7-6 with TRBJ2-2; possibly TRBD1 for D (6 bases). The CDR3 sequence is 16 residues long. Trimming pared 1 base from V and 1 base from J, leaving 10 bases between. CDR1 and CDR2 from the germline V gene are SGHVS and FNYEAQ. CDR3 region: CASSLVRGQNTGELFF. CDR3 DNA sequence: TGTGCCAGCAGCTTAGTTCGGGGACAGAACACCGGGGAGCTGTTTTTT.

The rearrangement links TRBV29-1 to TRBJ2-1; the match to TRBD2 covers 9 bases. The CDR3 contains 14 residues. CDR1 and CDR2 (germline): SQVTM, ANQGSEA. The trim removed 7 bases at V and 7 bases at J, leaving 11 bases unmatched. In DNA, the CDR3 is TGCAGCGGGGGCGGCGGGAGGGGGTGGAATGAGCAGTTCTTC. Translating gives CSGGGGRGWNEQFF.

CDR3 sequence reads: CASSHPSGQFDSTDTQYF. CDR3 DNA sequence: TGTGCCAGCAGCCACCCGTCGGGACAGTTCGATAGCACAGATACGCAGTATTTT. This sequence joins TRBV14 and TRBJ2-3; 7 nucleotides line up with TRBD1. The CDR3 consists of 18 residues. The germline CDR1 and CDR2 sequences are SGHDN and FVKESK. J gave up 0 bases and V 3 bases, and 12 bases lay outside the gene matches.

This clonotype was detected many times. The V gene is TRBV29-1, the J gene TRBJ1-2; TRBD1 agrees at 12 bases. After removal of 5 bases from V and 4 bases from J, the junction contained 11 bases not matched to a gene. This CDR3 region has 16 residues. Germline CDR1 reads SQVTM; CDR2 reads ANQGSEA. The CDR3 loop is CSVLPGQGAYRYGYTF. CDR3 sequence (DNA): TGCAGCGTTCTACCGGGACAGGGGGCTTACCGCTATGGCTACACCTTC.

This clonotype was seen a handful of times. The chain combines TRBV20-1 with TRBJ1-2, with TRBD1 matching 9 bases. V lost 2 bases to trimming and J lost 6 bases; unmatched junction nucleotides: 10. Germline CDR1 and CDR2: DFQATT and SNEGSKA (reference sequence). The CDR3 is made up of 15 amino acids. The CDR3 region has the DNA TGCAGTGCTAGACCCGCTGGGACAGGGACGAATGGCTACACCTTC. Its translation: CSARPAGTGTNGYTF.

This clonotype was seen a few times. V is TRBV29-1 and J is TRBJ1-1; D remains ambiguous. Germline values: CDR1 SQVTM, CDR2 ANQGSEA. Trimming shortened V by 4 bases and J by 4 bases, and 13 bases separated the two germline ends. There are 13 residues in the CDR3. CDR3 in DNA: TGCAGCGTTGTCCGGGGTCACGCCACTGAAGCTTTCTTT. This encodes CSVVRGHATEAFF. Looking up the rest from reference TRBV29-1 and TRBJ1-1 gives the full variable domain: SAVISQKPSRDICQRGTSLTIQCQVDSQVTMMFWYRQQPGQSLTLIATANQGSEATYESGFVIDKFPISRPNLTFSTLTVSNMSPEDSSIYLCSVVRGHATEAFFGQGTRLTVV.

This clonotype was detected only a few times. The chain is built from TRBV20-1 and TRBJ1-1; no reliable D call. The CDR3 totals 14 residues. Per the germline V gene, CDR1 is DFQATT and CDR2 is SNEGSKA (reference sequence). Trimming removed 5 bases from V and 4 bases from J, with 17 bases in between. The chain's CDR3 is CSAREGGGGTEAFF. CDR3 DNA: TGCAGTGCTCGGGAGGGAGGAGGTGGCACTGAAGCTTTCTTT.

This clonotype was seen only a few times. V and J are TRBV5-1 and TRBJ2-7, with TRBD1 matching over 8 bases. The CDR3 has 15 residues. V dropped 3 bases and J dropped 3; count of bases not matched to a gene: 8. Germline V CDR1 and CDR2: SGHRS, YFSETQ. The CDR3 sequence is CASSSGQGYLYEQYF. The CDR3 nucleotides are TGCGCCAGCAGCTCCGGACAGGGTTATCTCTACGAGCAGTACTTC.

The chain has TRBV28 and TRBJ2-7; the D gene is possibly TRBD2 (6 bases). The CDR3 is 13 amino acids. Trimming left V 8 bases short and J 2 bases short, with 13 bases between. Germline V gene sequence: CDR1 MDHEN, CDR2 SYDVKM. The CDR3 sequence: CASRGSFPYEQYF. In DNA form, the CDR3 reads TGTGCCAGCCGGGGGAGTTTTCCCTACGAGCAGTACTTC.

This clonotype has only a few counts. V usage is TRBV15 and J usage is TRBJ2-2; TRBD1 agrees at 11 bases. The junction had 5 bases not matched to a gene; V was cut back by 1 base and J by 7 bases. The CDR3 loop spans 16 amino acids. Germline values: CDR1 LNHNV, CDR2 YYDKDF (reference sequence). The CDR3 reads CATSRGGTGGGGELFF. CDR3 nucleotides: TGTGCCACCAGCAGAGGAGGGACAGGGGGTGGCGGGGAGCTGTTTTTT.

CDR3 DNA sequence: TGTGCCAGCAGCTTAGCGGGGCAGACCCAGTACTTC. Its protein product is CASSLAGQTQYF. This chain joins TRBV7-2 and TRBJ2-5, with a possible D match to TRBD1 (5 bases). This CDR3 is built from 12 residues. Germline CDR1 reads SGHTA; CDR2 reads FQGNSA. Trimming removed 0 bases from V and 6 bases from J, with 5 bases in between.

The rearrangement joins TRBV10-3 to TRBJ2-5; D possibly corresponds to TRBD2 (5 bases). The CDR3 has 13 amino acids. With 4 bases removed from V and 2 bases from J, the gap between germline ends came to 8 bases. The germline V gene encodes CDR1 ENHRY and CDR2 SYGVKD. DNA of the CDR3: TGTGCCATCAGTGTCCGGGAACAAGAGACCCAGTACTTC. Protein product: CAISVREQETQYF.

This clonotype was seen more than once but under ten times. The V and J genes are TRBV28 and TRBJ2-2; 8 bases line up with TRBD1. The CDR3 extends over 13 amino acids. Germline V gene lookup returns CDR1 MDHEN and CDR2 SYDVKM. Trimming at V came to 9 bases and at J to 7 bases, leaving 7 bases not matched to a gene. CDR3 DNA: TGTGCCAGTTACAGGGGGTCGGTCGGGGAGCTGTTTTTT. This translates into CASYRGSVGELFF. Using reference TRBV28 and TRBJ2-2 for the parts outside the CDR3, the full variable domain is DVKVTQSSRYLVKRTGEKVFLECVQDMDHENMFWYRQDPGLGLRLIYFSYDVKMKEKGDIPEGYSVSREKKERFSLILESASTNQTSMYLCASYRGSVGELFFGEGSRLTVL.

This clonotype was detected only a few times. This rearrangement joins TRBV2 to TRBJ1-5; D is ambiguous. The CDR3 extends over 13 amino acids. CDR1 is SNHLY and CDR2 is FYNNEI in the germline V gene. The ends were cut back, 4 bases at V and 4 bases at J, with 8 bases in the middle. The CDR3 spells CASSGQKNQPQHF. CDR3 coding DNA: TGTGCCAGCAGTGGGCAGAAGAATCAGCCCCAGCATTTT.

This clonotype was seen only a few times. The J gene is TRBJ1-2, the V gene TRBV20-1; D gene unclear. V was clipped by 0 bases and J by 2 bases, with 7 bases between them. Germline values: CDR1 DFQATT, CDR2 SNEGSKA (reference sequence). CDR3 length: 13 residues. CDR3 loop: CSARDGSNYGYTF. The DNA of the CDR3 is TGCAGTGCTAGAGATGGTTCGAACTATGGCTACACCTTC.

A few counts support this clonotype. V is TRBV4-3 and J is TRBJ2-5; TRBD2 is a possible D gene (7 bases). The germline V gene has CDR1 LGHNA and CDR2 YSLEER. The CDR3 has 18 amino acids. V was clipped by 0 bases and J by 9 bases, with 26 bases between them. The CDR3 loop reads CASSQDSFSGGAGAAQYF. CDR3 coding DNA: TGCGCCAGCAGCCAAGACTCGTTTTCGGGGGGCGCCGGGGCGGCCCAGTACTTC.

This clonotype was recorded a few times. The V gene is TRBV24-1, the J gene TRBJ2-1, with 8 bases lining up with TRBD2. This CDR3 is built from 15 residues. Germline CDR1 KGHDR, CDR2 SFDVKD. With V trimmed by 3 bases and J by 4 bases, 4 bases remained unmatched. CDR3 DNA: TGTGCCACCAGTGATGAGCGGGGGATTTACAATGAGCAGTTCTTC. The encoded protein is CATSDERGIYNEQFF.

The chain is built from TRBV5-4 and TRBJ1-2, with a possible D match to TRBD1 (6 bases). The germline V gene encodes CDR1 SGHNT and CDR2 YYREEE (reference sequence). This CDR3 contains 13 residues. Trimming left V 0 bases short and J 6 bases short, with 9 bases between. Here the CDR3 DNA reads TGTGCCAGCAGCTTGGGGGGGGCGGATGGCTACACCTTC. It yields the protein CASSLGGADGYTF.

The genes are TRBV4-2 and TRBJ2-7, with TRBD1 matching over 12 bases. CDR1 is LGHNA and CDR2 is YNFKEQ in the germline V gene. Trimming removed 3 bases from V and 7 bases from J; junction bases left unmatched: 4. The CDR3 has 14 amino acids. The CDR3 spells CASSQGQGAQEQYF. The CDR3 DNA reads as TGTGCCAGCAGCCAGGGACAGGGGGCGCAAGAGCAGTACTTC.